A single sample gave rise to the 12 T cell receptor beta chains below, sequenced in a study of post-analysis software for immune sequencing data (dated by TCRdb to about 2015). What the research found in general, with its limitations: Several TRBV segments, including TRBV5-6, TRBV5-1 and TRBV20-1, were significantly more frequent in patients than controls.

The method was PCR. Sequencing instrument: Illumina HiSeq 2500. To reduce PCR and sequencing biases, unique molecular identifiers were built into the TCR beta cDNA libraries. Through fastp at Q25 and MiXCR, TCRdb rebuilt clones from the public reads, retaining in-frame beta chains. Records with the same CDR3 protein are collapsed into one entry carrying the most frequent genes and DNA. The sample has approximately 260,000 distinct CDR3 sequences on record, 35% to 40% of them singletons. The ten largest clonotypes hold roughly 4.8% of the sample. The antigens these receptors bind are not known. What was sequenced was blood. The receptors shown here come from a girl aged 10 to 17 with multiple sclerosis.

The chain's CDR3 is CASSFVGQGEKLFF. For the CDR3, the DNA is TGTGCCAGCAGTTTCGTTGGACAGGGCGAAAAACTGTTTTTT. The chain joins TRBV27 to TRBJ1-4, with 8 bases matching TRBD1. The V segment lost 3 bases and the J segment 8 bases; nucleotides outside the gene matches: 5. Germline values: CDR1 MNHEY, CDR2 SMNVEV (reference sequence). This CDR3 is 14 amino acids long.

The chain employs TRBV7-2 and TRBJ2-1; a possible D gene is TRBD2 (7 bases). Germline-derived CDR1 and CDR2 are SGHTA and FQGNSA. The CDR3 sequence is 17 residues long. Trimming shortened V by 0 bases and J by 3 bases, and 15 bases separated the two germline ends. In DNA, the CDR3 is TGTGCCAGCAGCTTAGCGTCGTCGGGGGGCGGCTACAATGAGCAGTTCTTC. Translating gives CASSLASSGGGYNEQFF.

This clonotype was seen many times. This chain links TRBV12-3 or TRBV12-4 with TRBJ1-4; D unresolved. Trimming cost V 8 bases and J 11 bases, with 12 bases left between them. The CDR3 contains 11 residues. The CDR3 is CASALGLKLFF. CDR3 sequence (DNA): TGTGCCAGCGCCCTAGGGTTGAAACTGTTTTTT.

This clonotype has ten or more counts. This sequence joins TRBV4-1 and TRBJ2-6; the match to TRBD1 covers 9 bases. J was trimmed by 4 bases and V by 2 bases; bases with no gene match: 9. CDR1 is MGHRA, CDR2 YSYEKL, per germline. The CDR3 runs to 18 residues. The chain's CDR3 is CASSQLGTGRSGANVLTF. In DNA form, the CDR3 reads TGCGCCAGCAGCCAACTAGGGACAGGGAGGTCCGGGGCCAACGTCCTGACTTTC.

A few counts support this clonotype. The J gene is TRBJ1-2, the V gene TRBV29-1; 8 positions agree with TRBD1. The CDR3 length is 11 residues. Germline V CDR1 and CDR2: SQVTM, ANQGSEA. V lost 7 bases to trimming and J lost 4 bases; unmatched junction nucleotides: 2. The CDR3 nucleotides are TGCAGCGCGGACAGGGTCTATGGCTACACCTTC. This codes for CSADRVYGYTF.

This clonotype has a count of ten or more. The chain couples TRBV15 to TRBJ1-2; D may be TRBD1 (5 bases). Per the germline V gene, CDR1 is LNHNV and CDR2 is YYDKDF (reference sequence). This CDR3 is 14 amino acids long. The V and J ends lost 3 bases and 8 bases respectively, with 16 bases between them. The CDR3 nucleotides are TGTGCCACCAGCAGGGGCGACAGTATGTTCGGCTACACCTTC. Translating gives CATSRGDSMFGYTF.

This clonotype was detected only a few times. A much larger clone differs from this one at a single base, so this may be a read error. The rearrangement links TRBV7-2 to TRBJ2-7, with D hard to call. Germline CDR1 reads SGHTA; CDR2 reads FQGNSA. The CDR3 has 14 residues. V was trimmed by 0 bases and J by 7 bases, leaving 13 bases between them. The CDR3 is CASSLAVGRNEQYF. In nucleotides, the CDR3 is TGTGCCAGCAGCTTAGCGGTGGGAAGGAATGAGCAGTACTTC.

This clonotype was seen a handful of times. The J gene is TRBJ1-2, the V gene TRBV3-1; 7 bases match TRBD1. The CDR3 has 14 residues. The J segment lost 5 bases and the V segment lost 4 bases, leaving 7 bases of the junction unmatched. Germline V gene data show CDR1 as LGHDT and CDR2 as YNNKEL (reference sequence). The CDR3 nucleotides are TGTGCCAGCAGCCGACAGGGTGTGGAATATGGCTACACCTTC. This codes for CASSRQGVEYGYTF.

This clonotype was counted between two and nine times. This rearrangement joins TRBV5-1 to TRBJ2-7, with 8 positions matching TRBD1. This CDR3 contains 13 residues. Trimming removed 2 bases from V and 3 bases from J; junction bases left unmatched: 1. Germline assignment: CDR1 SGHRS and CDR2 YFSETQ. The CDR3 DNA reads TGCGCCAGCAGCTTCGGGACAGGCTACGAGCAGTACTTC. The encoded protein is CASSFGTGYEQYF.

As to this clonotype: A read error is possible here, since a much larger clone lies one base away. The chain is built from TRBV13 and TRBJ2-1; maybe TRBD2 (6 bases). Trimming shortened V by 4 bases and J by 5 bases, and 18 bases separated the two germline ends. Germline loops: CDR1 PRHDT, CDR2 FYEKMQ (reference sequence). The CDR3 is 16 residues long. CDR3: CASSSRWASAHNEQFF. DNA of the CDR3: TGTGCCAGCAGCTCCAGGTGGGCTAGCGCCCACAATGAGCAGTTCTTC.

The gene calls are TRBV5-1 and TRBJ2-4, with TRBD2 matching 10 bases. The end of the DNA aligns better with TRBJ2-7, so the J call may be wrong. The CDR3 covers 15 residues. Germline V CDR1 and CDR2: SGHRS, YFSETQ. The DNA of the CDR3 is TGCGCCAGCAGCTTGGTAGGGACTAGCGTCTACGAGCAGTACTTC. Translation: CASSLVGTSVYEQYF.

DNA for the CDR3: TGCAGTGCTGGACAGGGCCCCCACACCGGGGAGCTGTTTTTT. This gives the protein CSAGQGPHTGELFF. The chain employs TRBV20-1 and TRBJ2-2; 8 nucleotides align to TRBD1. The CDR3 runs to 14 residues. In germline, CDR1 is DFQATT, CDR2 SNEGSKA (reference sequence). The ends lost 5 bases at V and 3 bases at J; junction bases unmatched: 5.